The 22 T cell receptor beta chains given below trace back to one sample, sequenced in a study of blood T cell repertoires in COVID-19. Clones were read by immunoSEQ multiplex PCR, and TCRdb kept only the in-frame ones, dropping some. The profile covers around 300,000 clones, with about nine tenths appearing a single time and around 2% taken by the ten largest. The sequenced sample was peripheral blood. These receptors were obtained from a woman aged 30 to 39 with COVID-19, enrolled during active disease.

The CDR3 loop reads CASSSRLAGVQTDTQYF. The CDR3 nucleotides read TGTGCCAGCAGCTCAAGACTAGCGGGAGTGCAGACAGATACGCAGTATTTT. The V call is TRBV7-9, the J call TRBJ2-3; 12 bases map to TRBD2. CDR1 is SEHNR, CDR2 FQNEAQ, per germline (reference sequence). The CDR3 loop spans 17 amino acids. The trim removed 4 bases at V and 3 bases at J, leaving 8 bases unmatched.

V and J are TRBV9 and TRBJ2-1, with TRBD2 matching 11 bases. Germline CDR1 is SGDLS and CDR2 is YYNGEE. The CDR3 spans 18 residues. Losses at the gene ends were 1 base for V and 4 bases for J; bases not matched to a gene: 10. The CDR3 sequence: CASSVKGLAEGNYNEQFF. The CDR3 DNA is TGTGCCAGCAGCGTAAAGGGACTAGCGGAAGGTAATTACAATGAGCAGTTCTTC.

This clone is a singleton in its sample. This chain joins TRBV7-9 and TRBJ1-3; D not resolved. This CDR3 is 16 amino acids long. The germline gives CDR1 SEHNR, CDR2 FQNEAQ (reference sequence). V dropped 3 bases and J dropped 0 bases, with 12 bases sitting between them. CDR3 sequence (DNA): TGTGCCAGCAGCTTGGGAGGGCTCTTCTCTGGAAACACCATATATTTT. Protein: CASSLGGLFSGNTIYF.

J is TRBJ1-4 and V is TRBV5-4; D remains ambiguous. This CDR3 is 15 amino acids long. V was shortened by 0 bases and J by 2 bases, with 8 bases between the two germline ends. The germline V gene has CDR1 SGHNT and CDR2 YYREEE (reference sequence). The CDR3 region has the DNA TGTGCCAGCAGCTTGGAGGCGGGGACTAATGAAAAACTGTTTTTT. Protein product: CASSLEAGTNEKLFF.

The V call is TRBV2, the J call TRBJ2-2, with TRBD1 as a possible D gene (6 bases). The V end lost 5 bases, the J end lost 0 bases, and 10 bases lay between the germline ends. The CDR3 contains 15 residues. The V gene's germline CDR1 is SNHLY and CDR2 FYNNEI. In DNA form, the CDR3 reads TGTGCCAGCAGTAACAGGGTCGCGAACACCGGGGAGCTGTTTTTT. This gives the protein CASSNRVANTGELFF.

The chain carries TRBV7-6 and TRBJ2-7; TRBD1 might be the D (7 bases). The CDR3 contains 18 residues. Germline V lookup: CDR1 SGHVS, CDR2 FNYEAQ. V lost 2 bases and J lost 2, with 22 bases in between. This CDR3 reads CASSLYARSGGGAYEQYF. The CDR3 DNA reads TGTGCCAGCAGCTTATACGCGAGAAGTGGAGGGGGCGCCTACGAGCAGTACTTC.

The V call is TRBV5-5, the J call TRBJ1-3; no clear D gene. The CDR3 has 16 residues. Trimming removed 0 bases from V and 0 bases from J, with 10 bases in between. Germline-derived CDR1 and CDR2 are SGHKS and YYEKEE (reference sequence). CDR3 coding DNA: TGTGCCAGCAGCTTGGGACTCTTAATCTCTGGAAACACCATATATTTT. Translation gives CASSLGLLISGNTIYF.

This chain connects TRBV5-8 to TRBJ2-1; 8 bases map to TRBD1. With V trimmed by 4 bases and J by 4 bases, 7 bases remained unmatched. CDR1 and CDR2 (germline): SGHTS, YDEGEE. The CDR3 is 15 residues long. The CDR3 nucleotides read TGTGCCAGCAGCCGGACAGGGAGACTATACAATGAGCAGTTCTTC. Protein: CASSRTGRLYNEQFF.

This chain connects TRBV27 to TRBJ1-1; D is ambiguous. The CDR3 contains 14 residues. Deletions cut 2 bases from V and 1 base from J, with 8 bases between. The V gene's germline CDR1 is MNHEY and CDR2 SMNVEV (reference sequence). The CDR3 is CASSLAAGNTEAFF. CDR3 DNA: TGTGCCAGCAGTTTAGCGGCCGGGAACACTGAAGCTTTCTTT.

This sequence joins TRBV4-2 and TRBJ2-3; possibly TRBD2 for D (6 bases). Germline values: CDR1 LGHNA, CDR2 YNFKEQ. V shed 3 bases and J shed 5 bases, with 12 bases lying between them. This CDR3 contains 14 residues. In nucleotides, the CDR3 is TGTGCCAGCAGCCATAGACTAGATCAAGATACGCAGTATTTT. Its translation is CASSHRLDQDTQYF.

This clone was seen once. The V and J genes are TRBV3-1 (or the pseudogene TRBV3-2) and TRBJ2-7; TRBD1 agrees at 8 bases. With V trimmed by 0 bases and J by 3 bases, 7 bases remained unmatched. Germline CDR1 is LGHDT and CDR2 is YNNKEL (reference sequence). The CDR3 covers 16 residues. CDR3 region: CASSQDPRTGRYEQYF. The CDR3 nucleotides read TGTGCCAGCAGCCAAGATCCCAGGACAGGGCGCTACGAGCAGTACTTC.

V usage is TRBV9 and J usage is TRBJ1-2; D gene uncertain. From germline, CDR1 is SGDLS and CDR2 YYNGEE. V was trimmed by 5 bases and J by 5 bases, leaving 16 bases between them. The CDR3 runs to 14 residues. The CDR3 DNA sequence: TGTGCCAGCAGAAGGTCCGCAGGCGATTATGGCTACACCTTC. Translated, it gives CASRRSAGDYGYTF. Full variable domain (rest looked up from reference TRBV9 and TRBJ1-2): DSGVTQTPKHLITATGQRVTLRCSPRSGDLSVYWYQQSLDQGLQFLIQYYNGEERAKGNILERFSAQQFPDLHSELNLSSLELGDSALYFCASRRSAGDYGYTFGSGTRLTVV.

The chain employs TRBV27 and TRBJ2-7; the D is unclear. Trimming stripped 5 bases from V and 2 bases from J, with 13 bases between. Germline lookup yields CDR1 MNHEY and CDR2 SMNVEV (reference sequence). This CDR3 has 14 amino acids. CDR3 sequence reads: CASSPHRSTYEQYF. CDR3 bases: TGTGCCAGCAGTCCCCACAGAAGCACCTACGAGCAGTACTTC.

V gene TRBV6-5 combines with J gene TRBJ2-1; maybe TRBD2 (6 bases). CDR1 and CDR2 (germline): MNHEY, SVGAGI. Trimming pared 7 bases from V and 5 bases from J, leaving 12 bases between. The CDR3 loop spans 13 amino acids. For the CDR3, the DNA is TGTGCCAGCACCTCGGAGGGGAACAATGAGCAGTTCTTC. Its translation is CASTSEGNNEQFF.

This chain uses TRBV5-1 with TRBJ2-1; TRBD2 matches 9 bases. The CDR3 has 16 amino acids. Germline V gene data show CDR1 as SGHRS and CDR2 as YFSETQ. Trimming removed 4 bases from V and 1 base from J; junction bases left unmatched: 6. CDR3 protein: CASSTSSGISYNEQFF. The CDR3 DNA sequence: TGCGCCAGCAGCACCTCTAGCGGGATTTCCTACAATGAGCAGTTCTTC.

V usage is TRBV18 and J usage is TRBJ2-7; weak D call: TRBD1 (5 bases). The CDR3 sequence is 13 residues long. Germline CDR1 and CDR2: KGHSH and LQKENI. Trimming shortened V by 3 bases and J by 5 bases, and 11 bases separated the two germline ends. Here the CDR3 DNA reads TGTGCCAGCTCACCTTATGGGGCGGACGAGCAGTACTTC. Amino acids: CASSPYGADEQYF.

The chain recombines TRBV27 with TRBJ2-3; perhaps TRBD2 as D (5 bases). V was clipped by 5 bases and J by 3 bases, with 15 bases between them. This CDR3 region has 15 residues. Germline V lookup: CDR1 MNHEY, CDR2 SMNVEV (reference sequence). The CDR3 sequence is CASSPQLDLTDTQYF. The DNA of the CDR3 is TGTGCCAGCAGTCCACAACTAGATTTAACAGATACGCAGTATTTT.

DNA of the CDR3: TGTGCCAGCAGCTTTTTCCTCGGGACAACACCGTACTTC. Protein sequence: CASSFFLGTTPYF. This rearrangement joins TRBV7-9 to TRBJ2-7, with D possibly matching TRBD1 (6 bases). The CDR3 contains 13 residues. Germline values: CDR1 SEHNR, CDR2 FQNEAQ (reference sequence). Trimming pared 3 bases from V and 12 bases from J, leaving 18 bases between.

This sequence joins TRBV5-1 and TRBJ2-7; 8 bases line up with TRBD1. CDR1 is SGHRS, CDR2 YFSETQ, per germline. V lost 4 bases and J lost 5; bases outside the gene matches: 8. The CDR3 contains 14 residues. The CDR3 protein is CASSGRTGRHEQYF. The DNA for the CDR3 is TGCGCCAGCAGCGGACGGACAGGGCGGCACGAGCAGTACTTC.

Only a few counts were recorded for this clone. J is TRBJ2-7 and V is TRBV19; perhaps TRBD1 as D (6 bases). In germline, CDR1 is LNHDA, CDR2 SQIVND (reference sequence). The V end was cut by 3 bases, the J end by 7 bases, with 16 bases between. The CDR3 length is 14 residues. CDR3 protein: CASSMLQGPREQYF. The CDR3 nucleotides are TGTGCCAGTAGTATGCTGCAGGGGCCGCGAGAGCAGTACTTC. Based on the CDR3 plus reference TRBV19 and TRBJ2-7, the full variable domain is DGGITQSPKYLFRKEGQNVTLSCEQNLNHDAMYWYRQDPGQGLRLIYYSQIVNDFQKGDIAEGYSVSREKKESFPLTVTSAQKNPTAFYLCASSMLQGPREQYFGPGTRLTVT.

J is TRBJ1-5 and V is TRBV27; possible D gene TRBD1, 6 bases. There are 14 residues in the CDR3. CDR1 MNHEY and CDR2 SMNVEV come from the germline V gene (reference sequence). V was shortened by 3 bases and J by 6 bases, with 12 bases between the two germline ends. The CDR3 is CASSFERGTQPQHF. As DNA, the CDR3 is TGTGCCAGCAGTTTCGAGAGGGGGACTCAGCCCCAGCATTTT.

In regard to this clone: The junction does not match germline at one end; this may be a read error. The chain has TRBV2 and TRBJ1-6; 8 bases are shared with TRBD1. This CDR3 is built from 16 residues. Germline V gene sequence: CDR1 SNHLY, CDR2 FYNNEI. CDR3 amino acids: CASNEQGDRNNSPLHF. The CDR3 DNA reads TGTGCCAGCAATGAACAGGGGGATCGGAATAATTCACCCCTCCACTTT.